A single sample gave rise to the 28 T cell receptor beta chains below, sequenced in a study of cytomegalovirus exposure and HLA in healthy donors. The PCR ran on 60 Vbeta and 13 Jbeta primers. The repertoire was sequenced with immunoSEQ multiplex PCR; TCRdb's copy has only in-frame clones and lacks some. The table has over 150,000 clones, around 72% seen once. The sample comprised PBMCs. All receptors come from a woman between 50 and 59 years old in good health and CMV-seropositive.

The rearrangement uses TRBV9 and TRBJ2-7, with D perhaps TRBD1 (6 bases). CDR1 is SGDLS and CDR2 is YYNGEE in the germline V gene. The CDR3 loop spans 14 amino acids. The V end was cut by 3 bases, the J end by 3 bases, with 13 bases between. The CDR3 DNA sequence: TGTGCCAGCAGCGCTTCCGGGACACACTACGAGCAGTACTTC. This translates into CASSASGTHYEQYF. Filled out from reference TRBV9 and TRBJ2-7, the complete variable domain reads DSGVTQTPKHLITATGQRVTLRCSPRSGDLSVYWYQQSLDQGLQFLIQYYNGEERAKGNILERFSAQQFPDLHSELNLSSLELGDSALYFCASSASGTHYEQYFGPGTRLTVT.

The chain is built from TRBV9 and TRBJ1-4, with TRBD1 matching 8 bases. The CDR3 contains 15 residues. Per germline, CDR1 SGDLS and CDR2 YYNGEE. V lost 2 bases and J lost 4; bases outside the gene matches: 4. The CDR3 here is CASSVTGTGNEKLFF. The CDR3 DNA follows: TGTGCCAGCAGCGTTACCGGGACAGGTAATGAAAAACTGTTTTTT.

The chain recombines TRBV6-5 with TRBJ1-1; no reliable D call. Trimming shortened V by 5 bases and J by 3 bases, and 16 bases separated the two germline ends. Germline V CDR1 and CDR2: MNHEY, SVGAGI. The length of the CDR3 is 15 residues. CDR3 nucleotide sequence: TGTGCCAGCAGTCGGCAGTGGGGAGCTGACACTGAAGCTTTCTTT. This codes for CASSRQWGADTEAFF.

The chain's CDR3 is CASSSFRFGTEAFF. The CDR3 bases are TGTGCCAGCAGTTCTTTCAGGTTCGGCACTGAAGCTTTCTTT. The chain has TRBV28 and TRBJ1-1; the D is unclear. The CDR3 has 14 residues. Trimming cost V 4 bases and J 4 bases, with 13 bases left between them. Germline V gene lookup returns CDR1 MDHEN and CDR2 SYDVKM.

V usage is TRBV27 and J usage is TRBJ2-7; 7 bases are shared with TRBD1. This CDR3 is 14 amino acids long. V shed 4 bases, J shed 3 bases, and the junction held 6 bases outside the gene matches. Germline V gene sequence: CDR1 MNHEY, CDR2 SMNVEV (reference sequence). The CDR3 sequence is CASSSGQLGYEQYF. The CDR3 DNA reads TGTGCCAGCAGTTCGGGACAGCTGGGCTACGAGCAGTACTTC.

CDR3 sequence (DNA): TGCGCCAGCAGCTTTGGTGGGGGCCGGATGAACACTGAAGCTTTCTTT. This sequence encodes CASSFGGGRMNTEAFF. This chain uses TRBV5-1 with TRBJ1-1; maybe TRBD1 (6 bases). The CDR3 runs 16 residues. From germline, CDR1 is SGHRS and CDR2 YFSETQ. Trimming left V 2 bases short and J 0 bases short, with 14 bases between. The full variable domain, completed using reference TRBV5-1 and TRBJ1-1, is KAGVTQTPRYLIKTRGQQVTLSCSPISGHRSVSWYQQTPGQGLQFLFEYFSETQRNKGNFPGRFSGRQFSNSRSEMNVSTLELGDSALYLCASSFGGGRMNTEAFFGQGTRLTVV.

This chain joins TRBV28 and TRBJ1-5; D unresolved. V gave up 6 bases and J gave up 1 base, with 7 bases separating them. CDR1 MDHEN and CDR2 SYDVKM come from the germline V gene. The CDR3 length is 13 residues. The chain's CDR3 is CASRDRSNQPQHF. The DNA for the CDR3 is TGTGCCAGCAGAGATCGGAGCAATCAGCCCCAGCATTTT.

In its sample, this clone was seen once. The V and J genes are TRBV11-2 and TRBJ1-1, with a tentative D call TRBD1 (6 bases). This CDR3 region has 14 residues. The V gene lost 4 bases and the J gene lost 5 bases, with 14 bases spanning the gap. The germline V gene encodes CDR1 SGHAT and CDR2 FQNNGV. CDR3 protein: CASSSVGGPTEAFF. The CDR3 DNA sequence: TGTGCCAGCAGCTCCGTGGGGGGGCCGACTGAAGCTTTCTTT.

This clone was recorded a few times. The chain has TRBV30 and TRBJ1-5; D may be TRBD1 (5 bases). This CDR3 is built from 14 residues. Germline loops: CDR1 GTSNPN, CDR2 SVGIG (reference sequence). Trimming left V 0 bases short and J 7 bases short, with 13 bases between. Here the CDR3 reads CAWSVRGGGQPQHF. The CDR3 region has the DNA TGTGCCTGGAGTGTACGGGGGGGTGGACAGCCCCAGCATTTT.

The chain is built from TRBV7-9 and TRBJ2-1, with unresolved D. The germline gives CDR1 SEHNR, CDR2 FQNEAQ (reference sequence). The CDR3 runs to 10 residues. V lost 3 bases to trimming and J lost 12 bases, with 6 bases between them. CDR3 loop: CASSFGWQFF. CDR3 sequence (DNA): TGTGCCAGCAGCTTCGGTTGGCAGTTCTTC.

The chain links TRBV28 to TRBJ2-1; 9 bases fit TRBD1. The CDR3 is 14 amino acids. Germline V CDR1 and CDR2: MDHEN, SYDVKM. J lost 4 bases, V lost 9 bases, and 7 bases had no gene match. Here the CDR3 reads CASLPGQGYNEQFF. The CDR3 DNA is TGTGCCAGTCTGCCGGGACAGGGATACAATGAGCAGTTCTTC. The variable domain in full, with the rest retrieved from reference TRBV28 and TRBJ2-1, is DVKVTQSSRYLVKRTGEKVFLECVQDMDHENMFWYRQDPGLGLRLIYFSYDVKMKEKGDIPEGYSVSREKKERFSLILESASTNQTSMYLCASLPGQGYNEQFFGPGTRLTVL.

V usage is TRBV5-4 and J usage is TRBJ2-7; possibly TRBD1 for D (5 bases). Between the trimmed V and J ends, which lost 4 bases and 6 bases, there was a span of 11 bases. The germline gives CDR1 SGHNT, CDR2 YYREEE (reference sequence). This CDR3 contains 12 residues. CDR3 nucleotides: TGTGCCAGCAGCCACCCAGGGTCCGAGCAGTACTTC. This encodes CASSHPGSEQYF.

In its sample, this clone was seen a few times. The chain recombines TRBV6-5 with TRBJ2-3, with D possibly TRBD1 on 7 matching bases. CDR3 length equals 13 residues. Germline V gene lookup returns CDR1 MNHEY and CDR2 SVGAGI. Trimming shortened V by 7 bases and J by 4 bases, and 12 bases separated the two germline ends. CDR3 sequence reads: CASKGAGSDTQYF. CDR3 nucleotides: TGTGCCAGCAAGGGGGCGGGATCAGATACGCAGTATTTT.

The V gene is TRBV21-1, the J gene TRBJ2-6; TRBD2 is the table's D call and was not checked against the DNA. TRBV21-1 is classified as a pseudogene. This CDR3 contains 20 residues. The CDR3 nucleotides read TGTGCCAGCAGCAAAGGAGTCGGGGGGGGTCTCCTCTCTGGGGCCAACGTCCTGACTTTC. Protein: CASSKGVGGGLLSGANVLTF.

This chain connects TRBV18 to TRBJ2-5; the D is unclear. The better agreement between TRBJ2-7 and the DNA end casts doubt on the J call. Germline-derived CDR1 and CDR2 are KGHSH and LQKENI. This CDR3 is 12 amino acids long. The CDR3 nucleotides are TGTGCCAGCTCACCTTCTTCCTACGAGCAGTACTTC. Residues: CASSPSSYEQYF.

About this clone itself: The junction does not match germline at one end; this may be a read error. The chain recombines TRBV29-1 with TRBJ2-6, with D possibly matching TRBD1 (5 bases). CDR3 size: 19 residues. Germline loops: CDR1 SQVTM, CDR2 ANQGSEA. CDR3 DNA: TGCAGCGTTGAAGATCCACCACGCTCCTCTCCATCTGGGGCCAACGGCCTGACTTTC. Protein product: CSVEDPPRSSPSGANGLTF.

CDR3 region: CASARTDNQPQHF. The CDR3 nucleotides read TGTGCCAGCGCTAGGACAGACAATCAGCCCCAGCATTTT. The chain has TRBV7-2 and TRBJ1-5; TRBD1 might be the D (6 bases). This CDR3 contains 13 residues. Germline V CDR1 and CDR2: SGHTA, FQGNSA. V gave up 8 bases and J gave up 3 bases, with 11 bases separating them.

The chain carries TRBV7-8 and TRBJ1-1; D uncertain. The CDR3 has 17 amino acids. Trimming removed 5 bases at V and 0 bases at J, with 19 bases between. CDR1 is SGHVS and CDR2 is FQNEAQ in the germline V gene. The CDR3 coding sequence is TGTGCCAGCAGCGCTCTACATAGCGTCGTCATGAACACTGAAGCTTTCTTT. It is translated as CASSALHSVVMNTEAFF.

This chain uses TRBV5-8 with TRBJ2-2; 8 bases are shared with TRBD1. The CDR3 loop spans 18 amino acids. From germline, CDR1 is SGHTS and CDR2 YDEGEE. V lost 0 bases, J lost 7 bases, and 14 bases stayed unmatched. The chain's CDR3 is CASSLVRDRRSGSGELFF. The CDR3 coding sequence is TGTGCCAGCAGCTTGGTTCGGGACAGGCGGTCGGGGAGCGGGGAGCTGTTTTTT. Full variable domain (outside the CDR3, taken from reference TRBV5-8 and TRBJ2-2): EAGVTQSPTHLIKTRGQQATLRCSPISGHTSVYWYQQALGLGLQFLLWYDEGEERNRGNFPPRFSGRQFPNYSSELNVNALELEDSALYLCASSLVRDRRSGSGELFFGEGSRLTVL.

The chain recombines TRBV11-3 with TRBJ2-3, with TRBD1 matching 7 bases. The CDR3 has 16 amino acids. Germline lookup yields CDR1 SGHNT and CDR2 YENEEA. V was pared by 0 bases and J by 3 bases, with 6 bases of the junction left unmatched. This CDR3 is CASSLERGPGTDTQYF. The CDR3 region has the DNA TGTGCCAGCAGCTTAGAGAGGGGGCCGGGGACAGATACGCAGTATTTT.

The rearrangement links TRBV2 to TRBJ2-3; D not resolved. This CDR3 is built from 12 residues. V dropped 6 bases and J dropped 2 bases, with 6 bases sitting between them. Per the germline V gene, CDR1 is SNHLY and CDR2 is FYNNEI. CDR3 residues: CASREFTDTQYF. In DNA, the CDR3 is TGTGCCAGCAGGGAGTTCACAGATACGCAGTATTTT.

For this clone: An end of the junction differs from the germline gene, which may be a read error. The sample contains more than one DNA sequence encoding this CDR3. The chain combines TRBV9 with TRBJ2-7, with 9 positions matching TRBD2. Germline V CDR1 and CDR2: SGDLS, YYNGEE. This CDR3 has 18 residues. CDR3 nucleotides: TGCGCCAGCAGCGTAGTGGGGAATCTAGCGGGAACTTTCTACGAGCAGTACTTC. Its protein product is CASSVVGNLAGTFYEQYF.

The chain has TRBV6-5 and TRBJ1-6; D not resolved. The CDR3 sequence is 13 residues long. CDR1 is MNHEY and CDR2 is SVGAGI in the germline V gene. V was clipped by 7 bases and J by 10 bases, with 14 bases between them. The CDR3 loop reads CASTPVGGSPLHF. The CDR3, as DNA: TGTGCCAGCACACCAGTGGGAGGCTCACCCCTCCACTTT.

This clone was counted once. This sequence joins TRBV28 and TRBJ2-7, with TRBD1 matching 12 bases. J lost 3 bases, V lost 7 bases, and 13 bases had no gene match. The CDR3 sequence is 17 residues long. Germline V gives CDR1 MDHEN, CDR2 SYDVKM. The CDR3 nucleotides read TGTGCCAGCAATCCGGGACAGGGGGCGACCTGGGTCTACGAGCAGTACTTC. It codes for CASNPGQGATWVYEQYF.

J is TRBJ2-1 and V is TRBV30, with 7 bases matching TRBD2. With V trimmed by 2 bases and J by 5 bases, 12 bases remained unmatched. The CDR3 length is 16 residues. The germline V gene encodes CDR1 GTSNPN and CDR2 SVGIG (reference sequence). The CDR3 sequence is CAWSPLGERGNNEQFF. The CDR3, as DNA: TGTGCCTGGAGTCCCCTGGGGGAGCGGGGCAACAATGAGCAGTTCTTC.

This chain links TRBV6-5 with TRBJ2-2; D possibly corresponds to TRBD1 (6 bases). The V end was cut by 8 bases, the J end by 1 base, with 11 bases between. The CDR3 contains 14 residues. Germline CDR1 and CDR2: MNHEY and SVGAGI. CDR3 in amino acids: CASSRGGNTGELFF. CDR3 sequence (DNA): TGTGCCAGCTCGAGAGGGGGGAACACCGGGGAGCTGTTTTTT.

In this sample, this clone turned up a few times. The CDR3 region has the DNA TGCGCCAGCAGCCCCCGCGGGGGGATGAATGAAAAACTGTTTTTT. Encoded protein: CASSPRGGMNEKLFF. The rearrangement uses TRBV4-1 and TRBJ1-4; tentatively, D is TRBD1 (5 bases). CDR1 is MGHRA, CDR2 YSYEKL, per germline. V lost 4 bases and J 5 bases, leaving 14 bases between the germline ends. The CDR3 is made up of 15 amino acids.

The chain combines TRBV7-9 with TRBJ2-7; no reliable D call. V was cut by 3 bases and J by 5 bases, with 8 bases left in between. The CDR3 contains 12 residues. In germline, CDR1 is SEHNR, CDR2 FQNEAQ (reference sequence). The CDR3, as DNA: TGTGCCAGCAGCTTCGACATCCACGAGCAGTACTTC. Translation gives CASSFDIHEQYF.